This TCR beta chain was recovered during a study of cytomegalovirus exposure and HLA in healthy donors. The repertoire was sequenced with immunoSEQ multiplex PCR; TCRdb's copy has only in-frame clones and lacks some. The sample gives approximately 150,000 clones, roughly 80% of which show up once; approximately 2.3% is in the top ten. The V end lost 5 bases, the J end lost 0 bases, and 14 bases lay between the germline ends. CDR1 is SGHTA and CDR2 is FQGNSA in the germline V gene. The CDR3 spans 16 residues. This clonotype was obtained from a young man in good health and CMV-seropositive. Sequencing used PBMCs. The rearrangement uses TRBV7-2 and TRBJ1-5; D might be TRBD1 (6 bases). The chain's CDR3 is CASSPRDTLSNQPQHF. The CDR3 nucleotides read TGTGCCAGCAGCCCCCGGGACACCCTTAGCAATCAGCCCCAGCATTTT.